Described below is a single TCR beta chain sequence and its context. Its matching antigen is unknown. This specimen comes from a study of T cell repertoires in cytomegalovirus infection. Background on the study: TCR beta signatures that were public indicated CMV infection and matching HLA type. Whole-study results and caveats: Using cumulative public TCR beta family frequency, the authors identified those who carried CMV together with the relevant HLA.

TCRdb ran MiXCR on the reads and lists one entry per CDR3 protein. The profile shows 510,000 or so distinct CDR3 sequences, less than 30% of them singletons. V gave up 5 bases and J gave up 5 bases; unmatched junction bases: 4. CDR1 and CDR2 (germline): SEHNR, FQNEAQ (reference sequence). CDR3 length: 14 amino acids. The chain uses TRBV7-9 and TRBJ2-2; 8 bases fit TRBD2. The sequencing input was PBMCs. The TCR was taken from a human donor in good health (CMV status not recorded). Some clones in this sample may be carry-over from other donors' samples. The CDR3 bases are TGTGCCAGCAGCCAAGCGGGAGAGACCGGGGAGCTGTTTTTT. Protein sequence: CASSQAGETGELFF.